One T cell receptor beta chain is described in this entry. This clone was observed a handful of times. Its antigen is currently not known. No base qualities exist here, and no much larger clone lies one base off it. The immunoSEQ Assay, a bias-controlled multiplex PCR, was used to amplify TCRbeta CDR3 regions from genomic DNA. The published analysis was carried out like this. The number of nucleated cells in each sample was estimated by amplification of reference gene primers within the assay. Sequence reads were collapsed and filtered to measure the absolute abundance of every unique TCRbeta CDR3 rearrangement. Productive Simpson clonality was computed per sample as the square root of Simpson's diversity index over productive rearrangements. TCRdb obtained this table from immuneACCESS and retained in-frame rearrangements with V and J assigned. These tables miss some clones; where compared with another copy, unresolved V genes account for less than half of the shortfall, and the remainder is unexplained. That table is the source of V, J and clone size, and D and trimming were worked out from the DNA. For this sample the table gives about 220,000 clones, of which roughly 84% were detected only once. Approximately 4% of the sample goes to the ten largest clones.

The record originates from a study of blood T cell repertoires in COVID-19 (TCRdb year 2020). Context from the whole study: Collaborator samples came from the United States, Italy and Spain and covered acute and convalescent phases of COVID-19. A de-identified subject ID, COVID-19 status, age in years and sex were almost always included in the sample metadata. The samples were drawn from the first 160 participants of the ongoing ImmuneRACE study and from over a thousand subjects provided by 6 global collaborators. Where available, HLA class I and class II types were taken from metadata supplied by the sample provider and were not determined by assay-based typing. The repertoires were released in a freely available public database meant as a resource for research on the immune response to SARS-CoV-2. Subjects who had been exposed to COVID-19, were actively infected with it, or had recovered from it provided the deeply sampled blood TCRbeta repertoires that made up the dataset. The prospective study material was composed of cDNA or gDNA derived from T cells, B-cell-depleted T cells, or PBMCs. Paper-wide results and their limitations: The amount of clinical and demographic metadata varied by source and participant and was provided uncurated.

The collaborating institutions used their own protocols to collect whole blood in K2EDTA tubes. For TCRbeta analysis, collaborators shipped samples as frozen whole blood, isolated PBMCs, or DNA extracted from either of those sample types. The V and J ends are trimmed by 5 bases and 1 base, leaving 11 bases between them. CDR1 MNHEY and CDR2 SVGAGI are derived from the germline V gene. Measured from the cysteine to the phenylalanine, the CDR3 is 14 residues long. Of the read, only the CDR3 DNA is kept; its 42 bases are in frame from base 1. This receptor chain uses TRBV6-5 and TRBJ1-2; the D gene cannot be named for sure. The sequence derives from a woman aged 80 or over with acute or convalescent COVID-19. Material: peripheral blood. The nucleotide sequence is TGTGCCAGCAGTATGACACCCCTTAACTATGGCTACACCTTC. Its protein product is CASSMTPLNYGYTF.